This is a list of T cell receptor beta chains from one sample in a study of blood T cell repertoires in COVID-19. The table came from immunoSEQ multiplex PCR; TCRdb's copy has only in-frame clones and leaves some out. The sample has fewer than 200,000 clones, roughly 80% seen once. Sequencing used peripheral blood. These receptors were obtained from a man between 65 and 79 years old with active or convalescent COVID-19. CDR3s leave out the opening cysteine and the closing phenylalanine or tryptophan. Each record gives: clone size, J gene, V gene, CDR3 protein. Expanded clones get a size class; other rows say once, few or many, or leave the size out.

clone size: once
J gene: TRBJ2-3
V gene: TRBV20-1
CDR3 protein: SAVLTDTQY

clone size: .
J gene: TRBJ1-5
V gene: TRBV7-9
CDR3 protein: ASSRGQGSGISQPQH

clone size: .
J gene: TRBJ2-1
V gene: TRBV3-1/TRBV3-2
CDR3 protein: ASREGGRNEQF

clone size: once
J gene: TRBJ2-7
V gene: TRBV11-2
CDR3 protein: ASSLTDSSSYEQY

clone size: .
J gene: TRBJ1-3
V gene: TRBV2
CDR3 protein: ASKGHPTLYSGNTIY

clone size: few
J gene: TRBJ1-1
V gene: TRBV18
CDR3 protein: ASSVSGDRNTEAF

clone size: .
J gene: TRBJ2-5
V gene: TRBV6-1
CDR3 protein: ASSEVGGGETQY

clone size: .
J gene: TRBJ2-1
V gene: TRBV24-1
CDR3 protein: ATSPAGGDNEQF

clone size: once
J gene: TRBJ1-1
V gene: TRBV25-1
CDR3 protein: ASSAIGDSRTEAF

clone size: many
J gene: TRBJ2-7
V gene: TRBV19
CDR3 protein: ASSRQGVMGEQY

clone size: .
J gene: TRBJ2-1
V gene: TRBV7-3
CDR3 protein: ASSRDFSSYNEQF

clone size: .
J gene: TRBJ2-5
V gene: TRBV7-2
CDR3 protein: ASSTGTLKYRETQY

clone size: .
J gene: TRBJ1-1
V gene: TRBV6-5
CDR3 protein: ASTFGANTEAF

clone size: few
J gene: TRBJ1-2
V gene: TRBV2
CDR3 protein: ASSEDRGNYGYT

clone size: .
J gene: TRBJ2-3
V gene: TRBV18
CDR3 protein: ASAHPVSTDTQY

clone size: .
J gene: TRBJ2-3
V gene: TRBV9
CDR3 protein: ASNRGDGTDTQY

clone size: .
J gene: TRBJ1-2
V gene: TRBV14
CDR3 protein: ASSQGWRSLYGYT

clone size: .
J gene: TRBJ1-1
V gene: TRBV28
CDR3 protein: ASTALDRGPYAF

clone size: .
J gene: TRBJ1-3
V gene: TRBV28
CDR3 protein: ASSPYNGNTIY

clone size: few
J gene: TRBJ1-2
V gene: TRBV7-9
CDR3 protein: ASSSQGDYGYT

clone size: .
J gene: TRBJ2-1
V gene: TRBV7-3
CDR3 protein: ASSRMGGREYANEQF

clone size: .
J gene: TRBJ2-3
V gene: TRBV7-2
CDR3 protein: ASSPDQATQY

clone size: .
J gene: TRBJ2-1
V gene: TRBV27
CDR3 protein: ASTSWAPNNEQF

clone size: once
J gene: TRBJ2-1
V gene: TRBV7-3
CDR3 protein: ASSFAGTPSSYNEQF

clone size: .
J gene: TRBJ1-5
V gene: TRBV6-2/TRBV6-3
CDR3 protein: ASSYRDLRPQH

clone size: .
J gene: TRBJ1-2
V gene: TRBV7-2
CDR3 protein: ASRYLSQNYGYT

clone size: .
J gene: TRBJ2-7
V gene: TRBV6-6
CDR3 protein: ASSYTDRDEQY

clone size: .
J gene: TRBJ1-5
V gene: TRBV24-1
CDR3 protein: ATSDIPGGNQPQH

clone size: once
J gene: TRBJ1-1
V gene: TRBV9
CDR3 protein: ASSVGRTESEAF

clone size: once
J gene: TRBJ1-2
V gene: TRBV7-3
CDR3 protein: ASSLMGGGYGYT

clone size: .
J gene: TRBJ1-2
V gene: TRBV30
CDR3 protein: AWEDIREGYGYT

clone size: .
J gene: TRBJ2-1
V gene: TRBV7-2
CDR3 protein: ASSLYGQGANNEQF

clone size: few
J gene: TRBJ2-7
V gene: TRBV18
CDR3 protein: ASSPPNLPSYEQY

clone size: .
J gene: TRBJ1-1
V gene: TRBV29-1
CDR3 protein: SAPRDLNTEAF

clone size: once
J gene: TRBJ1-2
V gene: TRBV5-5
CDR3 protein: ASSPGQSNYGYT